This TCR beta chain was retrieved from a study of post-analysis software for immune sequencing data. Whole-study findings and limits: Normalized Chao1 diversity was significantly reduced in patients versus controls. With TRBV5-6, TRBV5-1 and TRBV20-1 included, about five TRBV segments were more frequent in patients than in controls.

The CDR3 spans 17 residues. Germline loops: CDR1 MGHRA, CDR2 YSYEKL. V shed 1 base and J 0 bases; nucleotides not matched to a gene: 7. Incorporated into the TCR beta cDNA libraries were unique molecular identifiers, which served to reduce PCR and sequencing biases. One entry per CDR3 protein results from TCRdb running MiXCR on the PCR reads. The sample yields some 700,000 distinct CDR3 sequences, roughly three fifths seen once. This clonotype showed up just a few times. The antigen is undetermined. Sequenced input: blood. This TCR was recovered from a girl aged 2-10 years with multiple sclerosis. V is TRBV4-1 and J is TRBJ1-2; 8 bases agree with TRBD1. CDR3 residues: CASSQGQGAQANYGYTF. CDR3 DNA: TGCGCCAGCAGCCAAGGCCAGGGGGCGCAAGCTAACTATGGCTACACCTTC.